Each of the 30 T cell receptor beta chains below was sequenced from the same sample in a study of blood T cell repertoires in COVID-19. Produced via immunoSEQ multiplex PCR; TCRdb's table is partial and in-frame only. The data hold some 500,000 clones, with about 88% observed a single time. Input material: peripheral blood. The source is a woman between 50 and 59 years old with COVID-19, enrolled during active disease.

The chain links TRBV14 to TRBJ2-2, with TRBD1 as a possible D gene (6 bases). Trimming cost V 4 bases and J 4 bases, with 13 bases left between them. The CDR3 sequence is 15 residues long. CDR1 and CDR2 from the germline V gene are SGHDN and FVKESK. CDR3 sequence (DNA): TGTGCCAGCAGCCTCCAGGGGTTGGGCACCGGGGAGCTGTTTTTT. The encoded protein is CASSLQGLGTGELFF.

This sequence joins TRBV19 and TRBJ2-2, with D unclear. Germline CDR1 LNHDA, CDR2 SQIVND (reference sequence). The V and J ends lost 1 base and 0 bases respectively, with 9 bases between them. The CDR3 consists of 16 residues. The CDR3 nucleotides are TGTGCCAGTAGTATAGCGGCCAGGACGAACACCGGGGAGCTGTTTTTT. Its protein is CASSIAARTNTGELFF. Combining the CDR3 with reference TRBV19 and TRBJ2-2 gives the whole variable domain DGGITQSPKYLFRKEGQNVTLSCEQNLNHDAMYWYRQDPGQGLRLIYYSQIVNDFQKGDIAEGYSVSREKKESFPLTVTSAQKNPTAFYLCASSIAARTNTGELFFGEGSRLTVL.

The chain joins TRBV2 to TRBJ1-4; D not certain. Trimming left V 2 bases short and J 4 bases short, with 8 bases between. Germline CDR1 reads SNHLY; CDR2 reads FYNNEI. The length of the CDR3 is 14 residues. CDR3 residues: CASSEQRLNEKLFF. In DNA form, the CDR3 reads TGTGCCAGCAGTGAACAGCGCCTTAATGAAAAACTGTTTTTT. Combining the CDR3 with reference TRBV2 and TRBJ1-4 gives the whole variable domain EPEVTQTPSHQVTQMGQEVILRCVPISNHLYFYWYRQILGQKVEFLVSFYNNEISEKSEIFDDQFSVERPDGSNFTLKIRSTKLEDSAMYFCASSEQRLNEKLFFGSGTQLSVL.

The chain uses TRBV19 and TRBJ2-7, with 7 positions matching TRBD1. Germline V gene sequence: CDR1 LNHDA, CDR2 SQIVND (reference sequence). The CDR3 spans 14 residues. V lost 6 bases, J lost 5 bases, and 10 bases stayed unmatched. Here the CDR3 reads CASSGRGIVNEQYF. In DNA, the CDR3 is TGTGCCAGTAGCGGCAGGGGGATTGTCAACGAGCAGTACTTC. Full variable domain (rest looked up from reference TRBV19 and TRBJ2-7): DGGITQSPKYLFRKEGQNVTLSCEQNLNHDAMYWYRQDPGQGLRLIYYSQIVNDFQKGDIAEGYSVSREKKESFPLTVTSAQKNPTAFYLCASSGRGIVNEQYFGPGTRLTVT.

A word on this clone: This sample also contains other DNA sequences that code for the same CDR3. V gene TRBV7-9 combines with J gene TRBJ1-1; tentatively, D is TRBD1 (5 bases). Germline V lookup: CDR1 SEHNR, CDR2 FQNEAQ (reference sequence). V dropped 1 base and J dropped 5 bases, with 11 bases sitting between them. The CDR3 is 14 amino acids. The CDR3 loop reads CASSLGGLGTEAFF. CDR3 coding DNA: TGTGCCAGCAGCTTAGGGGGACTGGGAACTGAAGCTTTCTTT.

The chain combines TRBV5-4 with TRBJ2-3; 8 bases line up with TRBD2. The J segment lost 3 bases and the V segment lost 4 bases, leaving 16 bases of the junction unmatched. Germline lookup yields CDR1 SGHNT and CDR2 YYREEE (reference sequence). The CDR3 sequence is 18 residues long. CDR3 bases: TGTGCCAGCAGCCCCTCCCCCTTAAGCGGGGGAGGGACAGATACGCAGTATTTT. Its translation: CASSPSPLSGGGTDTQYF.

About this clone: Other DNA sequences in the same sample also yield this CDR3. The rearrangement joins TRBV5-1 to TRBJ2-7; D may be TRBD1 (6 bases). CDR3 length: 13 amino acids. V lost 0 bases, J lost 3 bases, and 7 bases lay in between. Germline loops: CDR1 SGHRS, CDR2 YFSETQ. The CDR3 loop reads CASSLDRVYEQYF. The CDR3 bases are TGCGCCAGCAGCTTGGACAGGGTCTACGAGCAGTACTTC.

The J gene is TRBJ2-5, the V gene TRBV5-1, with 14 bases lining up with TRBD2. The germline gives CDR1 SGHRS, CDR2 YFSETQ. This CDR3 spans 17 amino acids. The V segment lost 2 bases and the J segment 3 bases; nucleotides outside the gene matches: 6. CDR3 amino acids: CASSFSGLAGGEETQYF. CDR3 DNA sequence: TGCGCCAGCAGCTTTTCAGGACTAGCGGGGGGAGAAGAGACCCAGTACTTC.

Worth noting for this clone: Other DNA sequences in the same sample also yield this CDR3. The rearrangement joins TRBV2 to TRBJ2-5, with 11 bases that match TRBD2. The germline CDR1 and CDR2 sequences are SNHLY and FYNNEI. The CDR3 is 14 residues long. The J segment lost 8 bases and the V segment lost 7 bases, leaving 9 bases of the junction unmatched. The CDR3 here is CASNPSGGPGTQYF. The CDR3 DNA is TGTGCCAGCAACCCTAGCGGGGGGCCAGGAACCCAGTACTTC.

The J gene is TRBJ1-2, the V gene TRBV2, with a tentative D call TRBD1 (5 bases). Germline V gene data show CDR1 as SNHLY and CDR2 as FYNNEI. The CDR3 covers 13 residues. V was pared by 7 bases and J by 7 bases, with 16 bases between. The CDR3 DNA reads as TGTGCCAGCATTCGGGACTCCCTCCCTGGCTACACCTTC. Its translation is CASIRDSLPGYTF.

The CDR3 DNA sequence: TGTGCCTGGAGTGTACAGGGGTACGAGCAGTACTTC. As protein: CAWSVQGYEQYF. This chain uses TRBV30 with TRBJ2-7; 7 positions match TRBD1. Trimming removed 0 bases from V and 4 bases from J; junction bases left unmatched: 0. CDR1 and CDR2 (germline): GTSNPN, SVGIG (reference sequence). The CDR3 totals 12 residues.

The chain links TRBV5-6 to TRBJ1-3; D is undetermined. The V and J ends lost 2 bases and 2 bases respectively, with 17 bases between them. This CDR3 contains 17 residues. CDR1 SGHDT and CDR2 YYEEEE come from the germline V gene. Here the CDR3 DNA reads TGTGCCAGCAGCTTAGAAGCCGACCTTAGCCCTGGAAACACCATATATTTT. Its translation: CASSLEADLSPGNTIYF.

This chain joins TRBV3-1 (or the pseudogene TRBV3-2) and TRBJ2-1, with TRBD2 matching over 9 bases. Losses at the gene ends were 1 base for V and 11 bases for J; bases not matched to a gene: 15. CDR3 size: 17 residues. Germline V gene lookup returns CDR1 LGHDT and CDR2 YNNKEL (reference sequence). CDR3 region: CASSQAGGGLAGYKQFF. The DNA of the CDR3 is TGTGCCAGCAGCCAAGCAGGAGGGGGGCTAGCGGGGTATAAGCAGTTCTTC.

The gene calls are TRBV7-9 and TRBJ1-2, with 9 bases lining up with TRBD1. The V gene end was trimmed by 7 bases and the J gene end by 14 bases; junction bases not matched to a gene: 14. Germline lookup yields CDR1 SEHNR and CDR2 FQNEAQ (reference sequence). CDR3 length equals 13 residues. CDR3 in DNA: TGTGCCAGCACCGACCCGGGACAGGGTCAGCGTACCTTC. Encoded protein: CASTDPGQGQRTF.

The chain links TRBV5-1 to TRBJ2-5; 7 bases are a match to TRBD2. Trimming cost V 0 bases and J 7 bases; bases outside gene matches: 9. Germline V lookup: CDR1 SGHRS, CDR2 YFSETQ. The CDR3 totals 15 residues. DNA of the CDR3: TGCGCCAGCAGCTTGGAGGCCGTATCGGGGGGGACCCAGTACTTC. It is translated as CASSLEAVSGGTQYF.

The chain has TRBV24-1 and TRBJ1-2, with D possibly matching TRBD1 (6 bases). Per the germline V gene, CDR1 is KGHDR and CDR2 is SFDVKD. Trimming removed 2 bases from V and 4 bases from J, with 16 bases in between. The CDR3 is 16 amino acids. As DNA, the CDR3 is TGTGCCACCAGTGATTCAGGGGTCCCTCGGTCCTATGGCTACACCTTC. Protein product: CATSDSGVPRSYGYTF.

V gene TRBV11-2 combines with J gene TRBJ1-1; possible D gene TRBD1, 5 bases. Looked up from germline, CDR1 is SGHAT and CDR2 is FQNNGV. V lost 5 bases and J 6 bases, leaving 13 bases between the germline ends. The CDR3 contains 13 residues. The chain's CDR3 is CASSPGLPAEAFF. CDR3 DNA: TGTGCCAGCAGCCCGGGACTTCCTGCTGAAGCTTTCTTT.

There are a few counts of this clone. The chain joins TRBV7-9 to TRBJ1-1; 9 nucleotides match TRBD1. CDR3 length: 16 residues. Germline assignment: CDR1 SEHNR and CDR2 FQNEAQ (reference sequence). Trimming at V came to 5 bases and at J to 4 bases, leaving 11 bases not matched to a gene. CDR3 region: CASSPRRQGDATEAFF. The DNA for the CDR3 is TGTGCCAGCAGCCCTCGACGACAGGGGGATGCCACTGAAGCTTTCTTT. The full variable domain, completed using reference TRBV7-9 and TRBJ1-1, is DTGVSQNPRHKITKRGQNVTFRCDPISEHNRLYWYRQTLGQGPEFLTYFQNEAQLEKSRLLSDRFSAERPKGSFSTLEIQRTEQGDSAMYLCASSPRRQGDATEAFFGQGTRLTVV.

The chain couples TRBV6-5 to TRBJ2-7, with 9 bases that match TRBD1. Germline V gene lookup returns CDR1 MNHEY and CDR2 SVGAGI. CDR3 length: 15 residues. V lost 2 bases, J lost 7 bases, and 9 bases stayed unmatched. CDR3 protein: CASSYVRDREREQYF. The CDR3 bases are TGTGCCAGCAGTTACGTCCGGGACAGGGAAAGAGAGCAGTACTTC.

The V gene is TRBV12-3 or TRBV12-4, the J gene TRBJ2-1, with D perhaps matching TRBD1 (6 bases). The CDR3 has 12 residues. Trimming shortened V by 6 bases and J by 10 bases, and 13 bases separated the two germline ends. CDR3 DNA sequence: TGTGCCAGCAGGGCCAGGGGTCGGGAGCAGTTCTTC. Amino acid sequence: CASRARGREQFF.

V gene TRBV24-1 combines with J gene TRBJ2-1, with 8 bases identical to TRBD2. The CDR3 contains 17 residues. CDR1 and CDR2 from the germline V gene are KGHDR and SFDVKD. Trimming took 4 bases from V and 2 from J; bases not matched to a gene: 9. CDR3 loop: CATSDWAPGLAYNEQFF. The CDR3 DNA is TGTGCCACCAGTGACTGGGCTCCGGGACTAGCCTACAATGAGCAGTTCTTC.

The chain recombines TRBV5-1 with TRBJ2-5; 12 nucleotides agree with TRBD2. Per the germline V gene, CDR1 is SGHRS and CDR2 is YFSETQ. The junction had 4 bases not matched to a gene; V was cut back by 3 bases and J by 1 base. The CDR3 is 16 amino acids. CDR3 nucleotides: TGCGCCAGCAGCTCGACTAGCGGGGGACCCCAAGAGACCCAGTACTTC. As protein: CASSSTSGGPQETQYF.

CDR3: CASSEARTADTEAFF. CDR3 DNA: TGTGCCAGCAGTGAAGCACGGACAGCCGACACTGAAGCTTTCTTT. J is TRBJ1-1 and V is TRBV6-1, with D perhaps TRBD1 (6 bases). Germline V gene sequence: CDR1 MNHNS, CDR2 SASEGT. Deletions cut 0 bases from V and 3 bases from J, with 11 bases between. The CDR3 contains 15 residues.

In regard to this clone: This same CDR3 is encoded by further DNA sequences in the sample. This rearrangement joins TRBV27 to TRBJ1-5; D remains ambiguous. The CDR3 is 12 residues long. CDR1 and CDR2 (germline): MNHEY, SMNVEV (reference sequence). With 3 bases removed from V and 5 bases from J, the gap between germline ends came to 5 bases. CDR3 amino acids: CASSFPDQPQHF. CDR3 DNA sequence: TGTGCCAGCAGTTTCCCCGATCAGCCCCAGCATTTT.

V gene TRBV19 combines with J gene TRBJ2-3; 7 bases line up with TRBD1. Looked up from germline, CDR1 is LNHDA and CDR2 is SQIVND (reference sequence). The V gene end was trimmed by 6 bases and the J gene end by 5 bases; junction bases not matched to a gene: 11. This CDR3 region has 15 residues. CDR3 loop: CASSGRQGDLDTQYF. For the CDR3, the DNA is TGTGCCAGTAGCGGCCGACAGGGAGACTTAGATACGCAGTATTTT.

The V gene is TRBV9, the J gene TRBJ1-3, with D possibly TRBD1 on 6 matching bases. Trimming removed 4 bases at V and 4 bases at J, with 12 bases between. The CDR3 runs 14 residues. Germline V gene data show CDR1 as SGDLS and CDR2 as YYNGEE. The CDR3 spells CASSPGTPGNTIYF. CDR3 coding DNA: TGTGCCAGCAGCCCCGGGACACCCGGAAACACCATATATTTT.

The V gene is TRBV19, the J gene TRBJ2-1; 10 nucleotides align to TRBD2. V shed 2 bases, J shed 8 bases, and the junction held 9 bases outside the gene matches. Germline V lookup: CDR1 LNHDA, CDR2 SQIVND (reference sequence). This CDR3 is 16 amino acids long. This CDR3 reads CASSILSGGAVDEQFF. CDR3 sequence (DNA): TGTGCCAGTAGTATACTGAGCGGGGGGGCTGTCGATGAGCAGTTCTTC.

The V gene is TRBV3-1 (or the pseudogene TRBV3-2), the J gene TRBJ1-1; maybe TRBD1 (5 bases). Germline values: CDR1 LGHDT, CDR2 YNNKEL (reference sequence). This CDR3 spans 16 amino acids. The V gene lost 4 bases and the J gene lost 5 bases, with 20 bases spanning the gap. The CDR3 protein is CASSREGAAWGTEAFF. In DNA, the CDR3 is TGTGCCAGCAGCCGAGAAGGGGCCGCCTGGGGTACTGAAGCTTTCTTT.

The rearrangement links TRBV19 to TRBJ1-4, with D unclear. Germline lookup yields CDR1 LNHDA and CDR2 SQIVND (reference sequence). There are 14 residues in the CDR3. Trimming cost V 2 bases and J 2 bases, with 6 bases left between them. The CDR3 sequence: CASSITVTNEKLFF. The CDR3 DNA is TGTGCCAGTAGTATAACGGTTACTAATGAAAAACTGTTTTTT. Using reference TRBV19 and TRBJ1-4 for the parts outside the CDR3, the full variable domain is DGGITQSPKYLFRKEGQNVTLSCEQNLNHDAMYWYRQDPGQGLRLIYYSQIVNDFQKGDIAEGYSVSREKKESFPLTVTSAQKNPTAFYLCASSITVTNEKLFFGSGTQLSVL.

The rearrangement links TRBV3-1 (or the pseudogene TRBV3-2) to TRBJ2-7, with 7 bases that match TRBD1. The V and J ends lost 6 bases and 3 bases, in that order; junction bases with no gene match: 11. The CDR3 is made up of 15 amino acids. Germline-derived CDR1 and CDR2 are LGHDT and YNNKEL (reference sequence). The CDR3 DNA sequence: TGTGCCAGCAGTTCCGGGACAGAGAGTTTCTACGAGCAGTACTTC. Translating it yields CASSSGTESFYEQYF.